This T cell receptor beta chain was identified in a study of spatial heterogeneity in lung cancer. About the research overall: As counted in raw reads, each unique TCR and UMI combination appeared more than ten times on average. Study-wide results and caveats: In tumors, expanded intratumoral alpha and beta TCR counts tracked mutation counts.

Between the trimmed V and J ends, which lost 2 bases and 0 bases, there was a span of 9 bases. This CDR3 has 15 residues. From germline, CDR1 is SGHTA and CDR2 FQGTGA. TCRdb re-called the 5' RACE reads through MiXCR, storing one row per CDR3 protein. Of about 18,000 distinct CDR3 sequences listed, less than 7.5% are singletons. As to this clonotype: What it binds is unknown.

Time point indicated: sample taken at primary tumor resection. Here the sequenced sample was lung tumor tissue, taken at surgery. This clonotype was sampled from a female donor with early-stage non-small cell lung cancer. The gene calls are TRBV7-3 and TRBJ2-3; TRBD2 is a possible D gene (6 bases). The DNA for the CDR3 is TGTGCCAGCAGCTTACGGGAGCTGAGCACAGATACGCAGTATTTT. Translation: CASSLRELSTDTQYF. The full variable domain, with the rest looked up from reference TRBV7-3 and TRBJ2-3, is GAGVSQTPSNKVTEKGKYVELRCDPISGHTALYWYRQSLGQGPEFLIYFQGTGAADDSGLPNDRFFAVRPEGSVSTLKIQRTERGDSAVYLCASSLRELSTDTQYFGPGTRLTVL.